One sample yielded the 21 T cell receptor beta chains listed below, sequenced in a study of naive and memory T cell subsets. Two oligonucleotides, mixed equimolar, formed the beta constant-region primer covering TRBC1 and TRBC2. The ligated cDNA underwent four PCR rounds using SP2 and nested alpha and beta constant-region primers. TCRdb re-analysed the UMI-ligation and nested PCR reads in MiXCR, keeping a single row per CDR3 protein. The sample has over 20,000 distinct CDR3 sequences, 7% to 9% seen once. Sequencing input: central memory CD8+ T cells from blood. The receptor set was obtained from a human donor in good health.

This clonotype was detected many times. V usage is TRBV6-5 and J usage is TRBJ2-1; the D gene is possibly TRBD2 (6 bases). CDR1 and CDR2 (germline): MNHEY, SVGAGI. V lost 3 bases and J lost 7, with 13 bases in between. The length of the CDR3 is 14 residues. The CDR3 DNA reads as TGTGCCAGCAGTTATCTTAGCCGGGGGAATGAGCAGTTCTTC. Amino acids: CASSYLSRGNEQFF.

This clonotype rates as medium-sized. The gene calls are TRBV4-3 and TRBJ2-4; 12 nucleotides line up with TRBD1. With V trimmed by 4 bases and J by 8 bases, 9 bases remained unmatched. CDR1 and CDR2 (germline): LGHNA, YSLEER. The CDR3 covers 16 residues. In nucleotides, the CDR3 is TGCGCCAGCAGCCCCGGGACAGGGGGCTCATTGGACATTCAGTACTTC. Translating gives CASSPGTGGSLDIQYF.

By frequency in the sample, this clonotype is medium-sized. This chain uses TRBV7-6 with TRBJ1-1, with no clear D. CDR3 size: 13 residues. The V gene's germline CDR1 is SGHVS and CDR2 FNYEAQ. Trimming stripped 5 bases from V and 1 base from J, with 8 bases between. CDR3 loop: CASSHPTNTEAFF. CDR3 nucleotides: TGTGCCAGCAGCCACCCGACGAACACTGAAGCTTTCTTT. Full variable domain (outside the CDR3, taken from reference TRBV7-6 and TRBJ1-1): GAGVSQSPRYKVTKRGQDVALRCDPISGHVSLYWYRQALGQGPEFLTYFNYEAQQDKSGLPNDRFSAERPEGSISTLTIQRTEQRDSAMYRCASSHPTNTEAFFGQGTRLTVV.

This clonotype was seen a handful of times. J is TRBJ1-1 and V is TRBV27; possibly TRBD1 for D (6 bases). CDR1 and CDR2 (germline): MNHEY, SMNVEV (reference sequence). Trimming took 2 bases from V and 5 from J, leaving 15 bases between them. This CDR3 has 15 amino acids. The CDR3 loop reads CASSLRGARKTEAFF. The CDR3 DNA reads TGTGCCAGCAGTTTACGGGGGGCGAGGAAGACTGAAGCTTTCTTT.

The chain is built from TRBV2 and TRBJ2-7, with 8 bases that match TRBD1. Trimming took 7 bases from V and 3 from J; bases not matched to a gene: 5. Germline V gives CDR1 SNHLY, CDR2 FYNNEI. This CDR3 spans 13 amino acids. The CDR3 nucleotides are TGTGCCAGCATCGACAGGGGCCACTACGAGCAGTACTTC. Translated: CASIDRGHYEQYF.

This clonotype was counted ten times or more. The chain combines TRBV6-2 or TRBV6-3 with TRBJ2-1, with 9 bases lining up with TRBD2. CDR1 is MNHEY, CDR2 SVGEGT, per germline. This CDR3 is 14 amino acids long. The V and J ends lost 2 bases and 6 bases, in that order; junction bases with no gene match: 2. CDR3 in DNA: TGTGCCAGCAGTTACGCGGGAGGGGGCAATGAGCAGTTCTTC. Translated: CASSYAGGGNEQFF.

This clonotype showed up many times. V is TRBV20-1 and J is TRBJ2-7, with TRBD2 matching 9 bases. The CDR3 loop spans 15 amino acids. The germline gives CDR1 DFQATT, CDR2 SNEGSKA (reference sequence). J gave up 0 bases and V 1 base, and 4 bases lay outside the gene matches. The DNA for the CDR3 is TGCAGTGCTAGAGGGACTAGCGCCGACTCCTACGAGCAGTACTTC. This sequence encodes CSARGTSADSYEQYF.

This clonotype has just a few counts. The chain couples TRBV28 to TRBJ2-5; D gene ambiguous. The CDR3 is 12 amino acids. From germline, CDR1 is MDHEN and CDR2 SYDVKM. Between the trimmed V and J ends, which lost 1 base and 5 bases, there was a span of 5 bases. The CDR3 coding sequence is TGTGCCAGCAGTTTATCATGGGAGACCCAGTACTTC. Amino acids: CASSLSWETQYF.

This clonotype rates as medium-sized. The chain carries TRBV27 and TRBJ2-1; D possibly corresponds to TRBD1 (6 bases). The V gene lost 2 bases and the J gene lost 10 bases, with 15 bases spanning the gap. The CDR3 is 14 residues long. Germline-derived CDR1 and CDR2 are MNHEY and SMNVEV (reference sequence). CDR3 loop: CASSLGQGLGEQFF. Written as DNA, the CDR3 is TGTGCCAGCAGTTTAGGGCAGGGGCTGGGGGAGCAGTTCTTC.

This chain links TRBV25-1 with TRBJ2-7, with D possibly TRBD2 on 6 matching bases. The length of the CDR3 is 13 residues. In germline, CDR1 is MGHDK, CDR2 SYGVNS. Trimming took off 10 bases at V and 1 base at J, with 14 bases between the two ends. The CDR3 sequence: CATRGTASYEQYF. The CDR3 DNA reads TGTGCCACCCGCGGGACTGCATCCTACGAGCAGTACTTC.

This clonotype appeared a few times. This rearrangement joins TRBV29-1 to TRBJ2-1; 8 bases map to TRBD1. CDR1 and CDR2 from the germline V gene are SQVTM and ANQGSEA. The CDR3 has 14 residues. The V segment lost 1 base and the J segment 6 bases; nucleotides outside the gene matches: 5. This CDR3 reads CSVEGTGPGNEQFF. The CDR3 coding sequence is TGCAGCGTTGAAGGGACAGGGCCGGGCAATGAGCAGTTCTTC.

This clonotype was seen a handful of times. The chain's CDR3 is CAISEADRLPLEFF. The CDR3 nucleotides are TGTGCCATCAGTGAGGCGGACAGGCTCCCTTTGGAGTTCTTC. The rearrangement uses TRBV10-3 and TRBJ2-1, with 7 nucleotides matching TRBD1. This CDR3 comprises 14 residues. The germline V gene has CDR1 ENHRY and CDR2 SYGVKD. With V trimmed by 2 bases and J by 14 bases, 12 bases remained unmatched.

Only a few counts were recorded for this clonotype. The chain combines TRBV3-1 with TRBJ2-3; D possibly uses TRBD1 or TRBD2 (5 bases each). The ends were cut back, 2 bases at V and 2 bases at J, with 11 bases in the middle. Germline CDR1 reads LGHDT; CDR2 reads YNNKEL (reference sequence). CDR3 length: 15 residues. CDR3 nucleotide sequence: TGTGCCAGCAGCCAACAATCGGGACCCACAGATACGCAGTATTTT. As protein: CASSQQSGPTDTQYF.

The rearrangement links TRBV15 to TRBJ2-3, with D perhaps matching TRBD1 (5 bases). Germline lookup yields CDR1 LNHNV and CDR2 YYDKDF (reference sequence). The V gene lost 0 bases and the J gene lost 5 bases, with 9 bases spanning the gap. The CDR3 is 14 residues long. CDR3 sequence reads: CATSREGQGDTQYF. CDR3 in DNA: TGTGCCACCAGCAGAGAGGGTCAGGGAGATACGCAGTATTTT.

The V call is TRBV6-6, the J call TRBJ1-5; 9 bases align to TRBD1. The CDR3 has 21 amino acids. Looked up from germline, CDR1 is MNHNY and CDR2 is SVGAGI (reference sequence). The V and J ends lost 0 bases and 0 bases, in that order; junction bases with no gene match: 15. CDR3 coding DNA: TGTGCCAGCAGTTACTCCAGAATAGGCGGGACAGGGTTCGTTAGCAATCAGCCCCAGCATTTT. Protein: CASSYSRIGGTGFVSNQPQHF.

This clonotype was seen repeatedly, ten times or more. The rearrangement links TRBV5-1 to TRBJ2-7, with 9 bases matching TRBD2. The germline V gene has CDR1 SGHRS and CDR2 YFSETQ. The junction had 6 bases not matched to a gene; V was cut back by 0 bases and J by 2 bases. This CDR3 has 16 residues. The DNA of the CDR3 is TGCGCCAGCAGCTTGGTGTCGGCTAGCGGGACCTACGAGCAGTACTTC. As protein: CASSLVSASGTYEQYF.

The rearrangement joins TRBV24-1 to TRBJ2-1, with a possible D match to TRBD2 (6 bases). CDR3 size: 14 residues. V shed 5 bases and J shed 0 bases, with 7 bases lying between them. The germline V gene encodes CDR1 KGHDR and CDR2 SFDVKD. Written as DNA, the CDR3 is TGTGCCACCAGTGGGGGGGACTCCTACAATGAGCAGTTCTTC. It codes for CATSGGDSYNEQFF.

The rearrangement uses TRBV15 and TRBJ1-6, with 9 positions matching TRBD1. This CDR3 region has 16 residues. The germline CDR1 and CDR2 sequences are LNHNV and YYDKDF (reference sequence). The V gene end was trimmed by 2 bases and the J gene end by 10 bases; junction bases not matched to a gene: 9. CDR3: CATSRKTGQGGSPLHF. CDR3 DNA: TGTGCCACCAGCAGAAAGACGGGACAGGGAGGCTCACCCCTCCACTTT.

In this sample, this clonotype turned up many times. The chain recombines TRBV2 with TRBJ2-7, with 8 bases matching TRBD1. This CDR3 contains 15 residues. V trimming: 9 bases; J trimming: 2 bases; junction bases outside the gene matches: 12. Germline CDR1 and CDR2: SNHLY and FYNNEI. In DNA, the CDR3 is TGTGCCAGTCCCCCGGGGACAGGAACGGCCTACGAGCAGTACTTC. This gives the protein CASPPGTGTAYEQYF.

The gene calls are TRBV3-1 and TRBJ2-5; the match to TRBD2 covers 9 bases. V was clipped by 6 bases and J by 2 bases; unmatched bases: 10. CDR1 and CDR2 from the germline V gene are LGHDT and YNNKEL (reference sequence). The CDR3 extends over 16 amino acids. Here the CDR3 reads CASSLAAGGPQETQYF. The CDR3 nucleotides are TGTGCCAGCAGTCTCGCAGCGGGAGGACCACAAGAGACCCAGTACTTC.

This clonotype turned up a few times. The genes are TRBV6-1 and TRBJ2-1; 10 bases match TRBD2. The CDR3 spans 15 residues. CDR1 and CDR2 from the germline V gene are MNHNS and SASEGT. Trimming at V came to 5 bases and at J to 5 bases, leaving 6 bases not matched to a gene. Here the CDR3 DNA reads TGTGCCAGCAGTACCGGGACTAGCGTGAACAATGAGCAGTTCTTC. It codes for CASSTGTSVNNEQFF.